Listed here are 2 T cell receptor beta chains from one sample, sequenced in a study of preoperative IRX-2 immunotherapy in early breast cancer. Treatment of the sample: preoperative locoregional IRX-2 cytokine immunotherapy. Assay used: immunoSEQ multiplex PCR; TCRdb lists only in-frame clones, some missing. Of around 95,000 clones in the sample, just over 85% were seen once. Specimen: tumor tissue, collected after IRX-2 immunotherapy. The origin of the receptors is a human donor with breast cancer.

The chain recombines TRBV11-3 with TRBJ2-1, with 12 nucleotides matching TRBD2. The length of the CDR3 is 15 residues. CDR1 is SGHNT, CDR2 YENEEA, per germline. Germline trimming cut 6 bases from V and 11 bases from J; bases unmatched to any gene: 11. The CDR3 loop is CASRLTSGGSGQQFF. CDR3 in DNA: TGTGCCAGCAGACTAACTAGCGGGGGGAGCGGTCAGCAGTTCTTC.

In this sample, this clone turned up a few times. This chain links TRBV11-3 with TRBJ1-2, with D maybe TRBD1 (6 bases). The germline V gene has CDR1 SGHNT and CDR2 YENEEA. The CDR3 is 14 residues long. V was clipped by 6 bases and J by 4 bases, with 15 bases between them. Here the CDR3 DNA reads TGTGCCAGCAGGAAAATGGGGGCGGGCTATGGCTACACCTTC. This translates into CASRKMGAGYGYTF.